The 13 T cell receptor beta chains given below trace back to one sample, sequenced in a study of T cell responses to AZD1222 COVID-19 vaccine. Clones were read by immunoSEQ multiplex PCR, and TCRdb kept only the in-frame ones, dropping some. Counted here are 110,000 to 150,000 clones, about 93% occurring once; the ten biggest clones make up about 3.5%. The sequences come from peripheral blood, collected on day 0 of AZD1222 vaccination. Every receptor here comes from an adult in good health.

This sequence joins TRBV24-1 and TRBJ2-1, with 7 nucleotides matching TRBD2. Per the germline V gene, CDR1 is KGHDR and CDR2 is SFDVKD. V shed 5 bases and J 10 bases; nucleotides not matched to a gene: 13. The length of the CDR3 is 15 residues. CDR3 DNA: TGTGCCACCAGTGCAGCAGCGGGACTGACTGAAGAGCAGTTCTTC. Its protein product is CATSAAAGLTEEQFF.

This chain connects TRBV19 to TRBJ2-4; no reliable D call. The CDR3 runs 16 residues. The germline gives CDR1 LNHDA, CDR2 SQIVND (reference sequence). Trimming left V 2 bases short and J 0 bases short, with 11 bases between. CDR3 region: CASSIRANIAKNIQYF. The CDR3 coding sequence is TGTGCCAGTAGTATAAGGGCGAATATAGCCAAAAACATTCAGTACTTC.

The chain links TRBV6-1 to TRBJ2-7; TRBD2 aligns across 9 bases. CDR3 length: 15 amino acids. CDR1 is MNHNS, CDR2 SASEGT, per germline. Losses at the gene ends were 1 base for V and 4 bases for J; bases not matched to a gene: 5. The CDR3 loop reads CASSEVSREGYEQYF. The CDR3 DNA is TGTGCCAGCAGTGAAGTCTCGCGGGAGGGGTACGAGCAGTACTTC.

V usage is TRBV28 and J usage is TRBJ1-1; maybe TRBD1 (5 bases). This CDR3 is built from 14 residues. Per the germline V gene, CDR1 is MDHEN and CDR2 is SYDVKM. V shed 6 bases and J shed 1 base, with 12 bases lying between them. In DNA form, the CDR3 reads TGTGCCAGCAGGGAAACGGGGCCGAACACTGAAGCTTTCTTT. Encoded protein: CASRETGPNTEAFF.

This chain joins TRBV6-5 and TRBJ1-1; D is unresolved. Trimming pared 2 bases from V and 5 bases from J, leaving 9 bases between. Germline V CDR1 and CDR2: MNHEY, SVGAGI. This CDR3 has 13 amino acids. This CDR3 is CASSYQVRTEAFF. CDR3 in DNA: TGTGCCAGCAGTTACCAGGTGAGGACTGAAGCTTTCTTT.

The rearrangement links TRBV9 to TRBJ1-2, with no clear D. CDR1 is SGDLS and CDR2 is YYNGEE in the germline V gene. The CDR3 has 14 residues. Trimming took off 4 bases at V and 8 bases at J, with 18 bases between the two ends. CDR3 nucleotides: TGTGCCAGCAGCCCCGAAGGGATGAACGGGGGCTACACCTTC. This gives the protein CASSPEGMNGGYTF.

This clone was seen only once. This chain uses TRBV7-2 with TRBJ2-5, with 9 positions matching TRBD2. CDR3 length equals 15 residues. Germline-derived CDR1 and CDR2 are SGHTA and FQGNSA. V shed 3 bases and J 4 bases; nucleotides not matched to a gene: 6. CDR3 nucleotides: TGTGCCAGCAGCTTTAGCGGGAGTAACGGAGAGACCCAGTACTTC. It translates to CASSFSGSNGETQYF. The whole variable domain, filled in from reference TRBV7-2 and TRBJ2-5, reads GAGVSQSPSNKVTEKGKDVELRCDPISGHTALYWYRQSLGQGLEFLIYFQGNSAPDKSGLPSDRFSAERTGGSVSTLTIQRTQQEDSAVYLCASSFSGSNGETQYFGPGTRLLVL.

The chain carries TRBV4-1 and TRBJ1-5; D uncertain. Germline-derived CDR1 and CDR2 are MGHRA and YSYEKL. CDR3 length equals 14 residues. V was trimmed by 0 bases and J by 11 bases, leaving 14 bases between them. The CDR3 protein is CASSQDRTPRAQHF. The CDR3 DNA reads as TGCGCCAGCAGCCAAGATCGGACCCCGCGGGCCCAGCATTTT.

The chain carries TRBV19 and TRBJ2-1, with 9 bases lining up with TRBD2. The CDR3 consists of 14 residues. Germline V lookup: CDR1 LNHDA, CDR2 SQIVND (reference sequence). V was clipped by 1 base and J by 12 bases; unmatched bases: 7. The CDR3 nucleotides read TGTGCCAGTAGTATAGTCGCGGGAGGGGGAGGGCAGTTCTTC. It translates to CASSIVAGGGGQFF.

The chain joins TRBV28 to TRBJ2-1, with D possibly being TRBD2 (5 bases). The V end was cut by 4 bases, the J end by 2 bases, with 18 bases between. The CDR3 is 17 amino acids. Germline values: CDR1 MDHEN, CDR2 SYDVKM. CDR3 in amino acids: CASSSTAGPTAYNEQFF. The CDR3 region has the DNA TGTGCCAGCAGTTCGACGGCGGGCCCCACGGCCTACAATGAGCAGTTCTTC.

This clone was observed once. The V call is TRBV11-3, the J call TRBJ2-2; tentatively, D is TRBD2 (5 bases). Trimming cost V 0 bases and J 6 bases, with 8 bases left between them. CDR1 is SGHNT, CDR2 YENEEA, per germline. This CDR3 spans 14 amino acids. CDR3 loop: CASSLDLGAGELFF. The DNA for the CDR3 is TGTGCCAGCAGCTTAGACCTCGGGGCCGGGGAGCTGTTTTTT.

V and J are TRBV7-9 and TRBJ2-7; TRBD1 matches at 9 bases. V lost 5 bases and J lost 3; bases outside the gene matches: 8. Germline assignment: CDR1 SEHNR and CDR2 FQNEAQ (reference sequence). This CDR3 spans 15 amino acids. CDR3 DNA sequence: TGTGCCAGCAGCCGACAGGGGGGAAGAAGCTACGAGCAGTACTTC. This encodes CASSRQGGRSYEQYF.

The rearrangement links TRBV29-1 to TRBJ2-3; 7 nucleotides align to TRBD1. This CDR3 comprises 14 residues. Per germline, CDR1 SQVTM and CDR2 ANQGSEA. With V trimmed by 7 bases and J by 1 base, 8 bases remained unmatched. CDR3 residues: CSAPTGKGTDTQYF. The CDR3 DNA sequence: TGCAGCGCTCCGACAGGGAAAGGCACAGATACGCAGTATTTT.